Below, 3 T cell receptor beta chains from the same sample are listed, as sequenced in a study of patients and donors after allogeneic stem cell transplantation. TCRdb itself ran the RT-PCR reads through MiXCR, one entry per CDR3 protein. Among 20,000 to 30,000 distinct CDR3 sequences listed, about 45% were seen once. The sequencing sample was made of blood, either unsorted or a sorted T cell fraction (not recorded which). All receptors derive from a human donor who was either an allogeneic HSCT recipient or a stem cell or donor lymphocyte infusion donor (not recorded which). It is not recorded whose cells these are; they may come from a transplant donor.

The DNA of the CDR3 is TGTGCCACCAGTGATCGGGGACAGGGCGATGAGCAGTTCTTC. Translation gives CATSDRGQGDEQFF. This chain joins TRBV24-1 and TRBJ2-1; 9 nucleotides line up with TRBD1. This CDR3 comprises 14 residues. In germline, CDR1 is KGHDR, CDR2 SFDVKD. With V trimmed by 3 bases and J by 8 bases, 4 bases remained unmatched.

The chain combines TRBV3-1 with TRBJ2-1; D perhaps matches TRBD1 (6 bases). CDR1 and CDR2 from the germline V gene are LGHDT and YNNKEL (reference sequence). This CDR3 is built from 16 residues. V was cut by 4 bases and J by 0 bases, with 13 bases left in between. The CDR3 sequence is CASSLRTGSSYNEQFF. In nucleotides, the CDR3 is TGTGCCAGCAGCCTCCGAACAGGGAGCTCCTACAATGAGCAGTTCTTC.

This chain joins TRBV20-1 and TRBJ2-3; TRBD2 matches at 7 bases. Germline lookup yields CDR1 DFQATT and CDR2 SNEGSKA (reference sequence). The J segment lost 0 bases and the V segment lost 5 bases, leaving 2 bases of the junction unmatched. The CDR3 totals 13 residues. The CDR3 reads CSAPAGSTDTQYF. DNA of the CDR3: TGCAGTGCTCCAGCGGGGAGCACAGATACGCAGTATTTT.